This TCR beta chain was sequenced for a study of blood T cell repertoires in COVID-19. Background on the study: T cells, B-cell-depleted T cells, or PBMCs provided the cDNA or gDNA that served as material.

Germline lookup yields CDR1 KGHSH and CDR2 LQKENI. The CDR3 extends over 16 amino acids. V was shortened by 2 bases and J by 0 bases, with 14 bases between the two germline ends. The Seattle site enrolled patients during active infection and followed them longitudinally. Original analysis: Amplifying reference gene primers gave estimates of nucleated cell counts. Clones were read by immunoSEQ multiplex PCR, and TCRdb kept only the in-frame ones, dropping some. That table gives V, J and clone size, and the DNA gave D and trimming. The table includes under 200,000 clones, approximately 91% detected once. This clone was picked up one time.

The source material was peripheral blood. The chain employs TRBV18 and TRBJ2-7, with D perhaps matching TRBD1 (5 bases). This sequence originates from a man aged 18-30 years with COVID-19, enrolled during active disease. CDR3: CASSPSYSGRSYEQYF. The CDR3 nucleotides read TGTGCCAGCTCACCATCTTACTCAGGGCGCTCCTACGAGCAGTACTTC.